The 11 T cell receptor beta chains below were found in one sample sequenced in a study of regulatory T cells in long-lasting Graves disease. The time point here: persistent/refractory GD, antithyroid drugs over 5 years with positive TRAb. PBMC-derived RNA was used for the TCR library. Sequencing libraries for TCR beta were prepared with iRepertoire HTBI primers and Arm-PCR of CDR3 regions. One entry per CDR3 protein results from TCRdb running MiXCR on the multiplex PCR reads. The sample has a few hundred thousand distinct CDR3 sequences, 20% to 25% seen once. The source was peripheral blood mononuclear cells (PBMCs), collected when the disease was refractory, from a patient treated with antithyroid drugs. Every receptor here comes from a female donor with Graves disease.

The gene calls are TRBV2 and TRBJ2-2, with D tentatively TRBD2 (5 bases). Per the germline V gene, CDR1 is SNHLY and CDR2 is FYNNEI. This CDR3 contains 14 residues. V shed 7 bases and J shed 2 bases, with 11 bases lying between them. The CDR3 region has the DNA TGTGCCAGCACGACTAACACTAACACCGGGGAGCTGTTTTTT. Translation gives CASTTNTNTGELFF. Variable domain in full (rest from reference TRBV2 and TRBJ2-2): EPEVTQTPSHQVTQMGQEVILRCVPISNHLYFYWYRQILGQKVEFLVSFYNNEISEKSEIFDDQFSVERPDGSNFTLKIRSTKLEDSAMYFCASTTNTNTGELFFGEGSRLTVL.

This clonotype was recorded a few times. The chain recombines TRBV10-3 with TRBJ2-2; D is unclear. CDR1 ENHRY and CDR2 SYGVKD come from the germline V gene. This CDR3 comprises 13 residues. The V end lost 2 bases, the J end lost 4 bases, and 5 bases lay between the germline ends. DNA of the CDR3: TGTGCCATCAGTGAGGCGGTCACCGGGGAGCTGTTTTTT. Translated: CAISEAVTGELFF.

The rearrangement links TRBV12-3 or TRBV12-4 to TRBJ2-1, with no clear D. This CDR3 is 11 amino acids long. V was shortened by 8 bases and J by 6 bases, with 8 bases between the two germline ends. CDR3 in amino acids: CASGVSNEQFF. In nucleotides, the CDR3 is TGTGCCAGCGGCGTCTCCAATGAGCAGTTCTTC.

There are many counts of this clonotype. The chain uses TRBV28 and TRBJ1-2; D possibly corresponds to TRBD1 (5 bases). V lost 7 bases to trimming and J lost 3 bases, with 9 bases between them. CDR3 length: 12 residues. Per the germline V gene, CDR1 is MDHEN and CDR2 is SYDVKM. This CDR3 reads CASTDSHYGYTF. CDR3 nucleotides: TGTGCCAGCACAGACAGCCACTATGGCTACACCTTC.

This clonotype was detected ten times or more. The genes are TRBV18 and TRBJ2-6; D may be TRBD1 (6 bases). Trimming pared 8 bases from V and 0 bases from J, leaving 11 bases between. Germline V gives CDR1 KGHSH, CDR2 LQKENI. This CDR3 has 15 residues. Here the CDR3 reads CASSPQGSGANVLTF. For the CDR3, the DNA is TGTGCCAGCAGCCCACAGGGCTCTGGGGCCAACGTCCTGACTTTC.

This clonotype has at least ten counts. The genes are TRBV28 and TRBJ1-1, with D possibly being TRBD1 (5 bases). This CDR3 contains 14 residues. Germline V gene sequence: CDR1 MDHEN, CDR2 SYDVKM. Trimming stripped 6 bases from V and 4 bases from J, with 15 bases between. As DNA, the CDR3 is TGTGCCAGCAGCCAGGATGGGGGAGCCACTGAAGCTTTCTTT. It translates to CASSQDGGATEAFF.

The chain links TRBV19 to TRBJ1-2, with D tentatively TRBD1 (6 bases). V was pared by 10 bases and J by 4 bases, with 13 bases between. Germline V gives CDR1 LNHDA, CDR2 SQIVND (reference sequence). CDR3 size: 12 residues. The CDR3 nucleotides are TGTGCCACCAGACAGGAGAGCTATGGCTACACCTTC. This codes for CATRQESYGYTF.

The chain uses TRBV19 and TRBJ2-4; 9 bases line up with TRBD2. The CDR3 contains 17 residues. Germline V lookup: CDR1 LNHDA, CDR2 SQIVND (reference sequence). Unmatched junction bases numbered 12, after V lost 1 base and J lost 8 bases. CDR3 nucleotides: TGTGCCAGTAGTATAGTGGGTAGCGGGAGCTCCAGGGACATTCAGTACTTC. Its translation is CASSIVGSGSSRDIQYF. Variable domain in full (rest from reference TRBV19 and TRBJ2-4): DGGITQSPKYLFRKEGQNVTLSCEQNLNHDAMYWYRQDPGQGLRLIYYSQIVNDFQKGDIAEGYSVSREKKESFPLTVTSAQKNPTAFYLCASSIVGSGSSRDIQYFGAGTRLSVL.

The table lists this clonotype with many counts. The J gene is TRBJ1-2, the V gene TRBV28; D perhaps matches TRBD1 (6 bases). There are 13 residues in the CDR3. V lost 6 bases, J lost 6 bases, and 14 bases lay in between. Per germline, CDR1 MDHEN and CDR2 SYDVKM. The DNA of the CDR3 is TGTGCCAGCAGCACAGGGCCAGTTCATGGCTACACCTTC. Protein: CASSTGPVHGYTF.

A word on this clonotype: A read error may explain this, as a much larger clone is one base away. V is TRBV28 and J is TRBJ1-4; D gene ambiguous. There are 15 residues in the CDR3. Germline V gene sequence: CDR1 MDHEN, CDR2 SYDVKM. The CDR3 sequence: CAGSLEGSSNEKLFF. The CDR3 DNA reads TGTGCCGGCAGTTTAGAGGGATCTTCCAATGAAAAACTGTTTTTT. The whole variable domain, remainder taken from reference TRBV28 and TRBJ1-4, is DVKVTQSSRYLVKRTGEKVFLECVQDMDHENMFWYRQDPGLGLRLIYFSYDVKMKEKGDIPEGYSVSREKKERFSLILESASTNQTSMYLCAGSLEGSSNEKLFFGSGTQLSVL.

Written as DNA, the CDR3 is TGTGCCACCAGTGAGACTCAGGGTGGAGGTGAAGCTTTCTTT. This encodes CATSETQGGGEAFF. V and J are TRBV24-1 and TRBJ1-1; maybe TRBD1 (5 bases). The V and J ends lost 4 bases and 7 bases respectively, with 15 bases between them. This CDR3 is 14 amino acids long. Germline V gene sequence: CDR1 KGHDR, CDR2 SFDVKD.